The entry below gives a single T cell receptor beta chain sequence along with its context. This clone showed up just a few times. It has no known antigen specificity. No much larger clonotype is one base removed from it; base qualities were not supplied. The data derive from a study of blood T cell repertoires in COVID-19 (dated by TCRdb to 2020 to 2021). Background on the whole study: Samples from collaborators originated in the United States, Italy and Spain and spanned both the acute and convalescent phases of COVID-19. Samples came from the ongoing ImmuneRACE study (first 160 participants) plus 1,254 subjects from 6 global collaborators. The repertoires were released in a freely available public database meant as a resource for research on the immune response to SARS-CoV-2. The prospective study material was composed of cDNA or gDNA derived from T cells, B-cell-depleted T cells, or PBMCs. Where available, HLA class I and class II types were taken from metadata supplied by the sample provider and were not determined by assay-based typing. Deeply sampled blood TCRbeta repertoires from subjects exposed to, actively infected with, or recovered from COVID-19 were included in the dataset. A de-identified subject ID, COVID-19 status, age in years and sex were almost always included in the sample metadata.

Taken from the germline V gene, the CDR1 and CDR2 loops are MGHRA and YSYEKL. The CDR3 goes from the cysteine to the phenylalanine over 14 residues. Just the 42-base CDR3 DNA is kept, in frame starting at base 1. V was cut back by 1 base and J by 3 bases, leaving a gap of 7 bases between them. Findings and caveats that apply to the study as a whole: Clinical and demographic metadata were provided uncurated, with the amount varying by source and participant.

The collaborating institutions used their own protocols to collect whole blood in K2EDTA tubes. Collaborator samples were shipped for TCRbeta analysis as frozen whole blood, isolated PBMCs, or DNA extracted from either sample type. TCRbeta CDR3 regions were amplified from genomic DNA by means of the immunoSEQ Assay, a bias-controlled multiplex PCR. In the source study's methods: The number of nucleated cells in each sample was estimated from the amplification of reference gene primers within the assay. To quantify the absolute abundance of each unique TCRbeta CDR3 rearrangement, sequence reads were collapsed and filtered. For each sample, productive Simpson clonality was calculated by taking the square root of Simpson's diversity index across productive rearrangements. The table comes from immuneACCESS by way of TCRdb, which keeps in-frame sequences with V and J called. Part of the clones is missing from these tables; in studies checked, under half for an unresolved V gene and the rest for unknown reasons. V and J calls and clone size follow that table, whereas D and trimming were derived from the DNA. In all, the sample holds a few hundred thousand clones, and 84% of those were seen once. The top ten constitute 2% to 2.5% of the sample.

The sequence is built from TRBV4-1 and TRBJ1-5, with the D gene not clear enough to name. The origin of this receptor is a woman aged 55-75 years with acute or convalescent COVID-19. Sequencing input: peripheral blood. The DNA reads as follows: TGCGCCAGCAGCCAAGGACTTGTCAATCAGCCCCAGCATTTT. Translated, this gives CASSQGLVNQPQHF.